The present T cell receptor (beta chain) was sequenced within a study of cytomegalovirus exposure and HLA in healthy donors. PCR employed 60 Vbeta and 13 Jbeta primers. TCRdb keeps only in-frame clones here, not all; method: immunoSEQ multiplex PCR. Here the sample spans around 120,000 clones, about four fifths being singletons. CDR3 length equals 14 residues. The V end lost 4 bases, the J end lost 4 bases, and 14 bases lay between the germline ends. Germline CDR1 SGDLS, CDR2 YYNGEE. This clone appeared a single time. The chain has TRBV9 and TRBJ1-2; D possibly corresponds to TRBD1 (6 bases). Sequencing was carried out using PBMCs. The receptor's source is a young man in good health and CMV-seronegative. CDR3 in amino acids: CASSPVGAGYGYTF. The CDR3 DNA reads as TGTGCCAGCAGCCCAGTGGGGGCGGGCTATGGCTACACCTTC.